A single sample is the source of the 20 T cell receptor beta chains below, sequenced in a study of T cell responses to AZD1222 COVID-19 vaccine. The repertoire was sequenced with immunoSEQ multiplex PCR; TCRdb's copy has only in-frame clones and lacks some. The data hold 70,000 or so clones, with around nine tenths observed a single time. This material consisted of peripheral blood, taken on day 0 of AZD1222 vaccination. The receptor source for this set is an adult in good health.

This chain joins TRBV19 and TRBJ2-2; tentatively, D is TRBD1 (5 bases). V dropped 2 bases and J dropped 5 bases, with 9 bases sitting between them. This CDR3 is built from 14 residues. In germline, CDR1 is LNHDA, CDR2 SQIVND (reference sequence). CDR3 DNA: TGTGCCAGTAGTATATGGTCAGGGACCGGGGAGCTGTTTTTT. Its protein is CASSIWSGTGELFF.

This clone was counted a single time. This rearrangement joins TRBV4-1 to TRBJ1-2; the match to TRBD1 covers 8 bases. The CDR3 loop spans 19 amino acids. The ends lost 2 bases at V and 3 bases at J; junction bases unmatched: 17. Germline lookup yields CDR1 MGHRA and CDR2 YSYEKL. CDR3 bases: TGCGCCAGCAGCCAAATGTCGCCAGGACAGGGAAGCGGAGACTATGGCTACACCTTC. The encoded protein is CASSQMSPGQGSGDYGYTF.

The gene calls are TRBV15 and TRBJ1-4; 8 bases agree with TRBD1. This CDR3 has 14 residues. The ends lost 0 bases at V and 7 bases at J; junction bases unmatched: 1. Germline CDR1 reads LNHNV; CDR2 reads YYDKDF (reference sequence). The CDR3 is CATSRDRGLEKLFF. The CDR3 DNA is TGTGCCACCAGCAGAGACAGGGGGCTTGAAAAACTGTTTTTT.

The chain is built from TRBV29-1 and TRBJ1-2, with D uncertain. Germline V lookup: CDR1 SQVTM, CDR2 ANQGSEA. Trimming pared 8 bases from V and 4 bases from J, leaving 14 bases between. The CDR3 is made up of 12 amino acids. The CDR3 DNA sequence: TGCAGCTCTCGGACGGGGTTCTATGGCTACACCTTC. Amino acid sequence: CSSRTGFYGYTF. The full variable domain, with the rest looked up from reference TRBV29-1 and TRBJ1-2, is SAVISQKPSRDICQRGTSLTIQCQVDSQVTMMFWYRQQPGQSLTLIATANQGSEATYESGFVIDKFPISRPNLTFSTLTVSNMSPEDSSIYLCSSRTGFYGYTFGSGTRLTVV.

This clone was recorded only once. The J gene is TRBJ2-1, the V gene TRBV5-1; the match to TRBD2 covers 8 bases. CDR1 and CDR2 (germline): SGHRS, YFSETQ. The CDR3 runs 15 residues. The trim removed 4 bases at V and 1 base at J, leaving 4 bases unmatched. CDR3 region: CASSPLAGSYNEQFF. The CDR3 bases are TGCGCCAGCAGCCCCTTAGCGGGATCCTACAATGAGCAGTTCTTC.

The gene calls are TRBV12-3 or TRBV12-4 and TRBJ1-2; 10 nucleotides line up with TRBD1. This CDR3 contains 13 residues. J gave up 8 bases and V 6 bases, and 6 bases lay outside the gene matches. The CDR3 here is CASRSGTGVGYTF. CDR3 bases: TGTGCCAGCAGATCCGGGACAGGGGTCGGCTACACCTTC.

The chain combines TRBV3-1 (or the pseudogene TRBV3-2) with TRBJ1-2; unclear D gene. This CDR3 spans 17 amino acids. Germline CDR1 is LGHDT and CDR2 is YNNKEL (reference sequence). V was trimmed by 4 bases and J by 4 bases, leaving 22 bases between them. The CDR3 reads CASSPPSVFPERYGYTF. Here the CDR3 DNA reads TGTGCCAGCAGCCCCCCCTCTGTTTTCCCGGAGCGCTATGGCTACACCTTC.

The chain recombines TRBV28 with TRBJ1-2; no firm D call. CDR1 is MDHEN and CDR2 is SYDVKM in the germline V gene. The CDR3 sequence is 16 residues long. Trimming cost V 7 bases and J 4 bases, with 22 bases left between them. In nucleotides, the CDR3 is TGTGCCAGCACCATAACCGGGCTCCCCCCGGCCTATGGCTACACCTTC. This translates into CASTITGLPPAYGYTF.

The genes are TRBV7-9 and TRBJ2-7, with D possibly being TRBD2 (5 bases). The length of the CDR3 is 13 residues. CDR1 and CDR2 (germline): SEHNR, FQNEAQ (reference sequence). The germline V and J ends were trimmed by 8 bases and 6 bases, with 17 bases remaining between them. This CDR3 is CASRKAGNGEQYF. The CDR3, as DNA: TGTGCCAGCCGAAAGGCCGGGAATGGCGAGCAGTACTTC.

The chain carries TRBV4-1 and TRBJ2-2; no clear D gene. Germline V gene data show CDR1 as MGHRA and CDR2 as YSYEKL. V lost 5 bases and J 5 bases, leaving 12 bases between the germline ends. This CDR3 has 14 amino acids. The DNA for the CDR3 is TGCGCCAGCAGCACAACCTTTTCGACCGGGGAGCTGTTTTTT. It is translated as CASSTTFSTGELFF.

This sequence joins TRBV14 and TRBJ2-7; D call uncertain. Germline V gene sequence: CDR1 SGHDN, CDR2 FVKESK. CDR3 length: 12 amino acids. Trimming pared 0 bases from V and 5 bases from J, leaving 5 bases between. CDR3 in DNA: TGTGCCAGCAGCCAAGAAAGAAACGAGCAGTACTTC. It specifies CASSQERNEQYF.

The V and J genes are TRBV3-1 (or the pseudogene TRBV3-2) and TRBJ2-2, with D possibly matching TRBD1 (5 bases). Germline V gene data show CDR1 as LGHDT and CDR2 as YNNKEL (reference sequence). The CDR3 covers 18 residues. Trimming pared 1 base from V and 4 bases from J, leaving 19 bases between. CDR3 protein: CASSQGGRARGGTGELFF. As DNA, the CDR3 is TGTGCCAGCAGCCAAGGGGGTCGGGCAAGGGGCGGCACCGGGGAGCTGTTTTTT.

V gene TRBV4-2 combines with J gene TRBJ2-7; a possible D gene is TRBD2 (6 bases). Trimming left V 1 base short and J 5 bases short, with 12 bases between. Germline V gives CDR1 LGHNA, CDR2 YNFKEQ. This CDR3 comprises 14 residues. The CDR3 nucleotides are TGTGCCAGCAGCCAAGGGGGGGAGGTAGACGAGCAGTACTTC. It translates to CASSQGGEVDEQYF.

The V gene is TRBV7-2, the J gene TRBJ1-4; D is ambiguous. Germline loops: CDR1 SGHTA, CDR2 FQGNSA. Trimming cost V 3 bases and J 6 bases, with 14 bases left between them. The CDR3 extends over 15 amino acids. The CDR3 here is CASSFKWAGDEKLFF. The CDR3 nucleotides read TGTGCCAGCAGCTTTAAGTGGGCTGGGGATGAAAAACTGTTTTTT.

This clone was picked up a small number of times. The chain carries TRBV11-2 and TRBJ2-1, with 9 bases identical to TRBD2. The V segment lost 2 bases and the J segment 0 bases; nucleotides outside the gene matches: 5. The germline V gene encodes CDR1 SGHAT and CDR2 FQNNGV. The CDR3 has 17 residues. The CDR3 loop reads CASSLLREGPSYNEQFF. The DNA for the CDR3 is TGTGCCAGCAGCTTATTGCGGGAGGGCCCCTCCTACAATGAGCAGTTCTTC.

In DNA, the CDR3 is TGCGCCAGCAGCGCACCCGGGACGGGCTCCTACGAGCAGTACTTC. Residues: CASSAPGTGSYEQYF. V gene TRBV4-1 combines with J gene TRBJ2-7, with D perhaps assigned TRBD1 or TRBD2 (5 bases each). Per germline, CDR1 MGHRA and CDR2 YSYEKL. V shed 5 bases and J shed 0 bases, with 14 bases lying between them. This CDR3 region has 15 residues.

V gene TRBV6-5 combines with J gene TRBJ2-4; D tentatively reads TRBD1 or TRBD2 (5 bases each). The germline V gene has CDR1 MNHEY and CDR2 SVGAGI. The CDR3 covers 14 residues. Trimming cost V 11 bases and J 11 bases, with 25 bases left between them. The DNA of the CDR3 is TGTGCCGCTGGAATACTTGGGGGAGAAGGCGTTCAGTACTTC. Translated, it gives CAAGILGGEGVQYF.

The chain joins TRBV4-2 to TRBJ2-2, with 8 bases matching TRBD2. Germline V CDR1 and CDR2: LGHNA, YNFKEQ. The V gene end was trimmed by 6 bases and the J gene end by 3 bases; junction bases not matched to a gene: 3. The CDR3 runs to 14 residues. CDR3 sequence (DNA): TGTGCCAGCAGGTTTAGCGGGGACACCGGGGAGCTGTTTTTT. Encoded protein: CASRFSGDTGELFF.

CDR3 DNA sequence: TGTGCCAGCAGCTTAGCGGGAGTAACGGACGAGCAGTACTTC. It is translated as CASSLAGVTDEQYF. This chain uses TRBV7-9 with TRBJ2-7, with TRBD2 as a possible D gene (5 bases). The germline gives CDR1 SEHNR, CDR2 FQNEAQ (reference sequence). The CDR3 runs to 14 residues. Trimming took 0 bases from V and 5 from J, leaving 11 bases between them. Looking up the rest from reference TRBV7-9 and TRBJ2-7 gives the full variable domain: DTGVSQNPRHKITKRGQNVTFRCDPISEHNRLYWYRQTLGQGPEFLTYFQNEAQLEKSRLLSDRFSAERPKGSFSTLEIQRTEQGDSAMYLCASSLAGVTDEQYFGPGTRLTVT.

As DNA, the CDR3 is TGTGCCAGCAGCTCGGGGACAGGAAACACCGGGGAGCTGTTTTTT. Residues: CASSSGTGNTGELFF. The chain has TRBV7-9 and TRBJ2-2; 8 bases map to TRBD1. The CDR3 is 15 residues long. CDR1 and CDR2 from the germline V gene are SEHNR and FQNEAQ (reference sequence). The J segment lost 2 bases and the V segment lost 4 bases, leaving 3 bases of the junction unmatched.